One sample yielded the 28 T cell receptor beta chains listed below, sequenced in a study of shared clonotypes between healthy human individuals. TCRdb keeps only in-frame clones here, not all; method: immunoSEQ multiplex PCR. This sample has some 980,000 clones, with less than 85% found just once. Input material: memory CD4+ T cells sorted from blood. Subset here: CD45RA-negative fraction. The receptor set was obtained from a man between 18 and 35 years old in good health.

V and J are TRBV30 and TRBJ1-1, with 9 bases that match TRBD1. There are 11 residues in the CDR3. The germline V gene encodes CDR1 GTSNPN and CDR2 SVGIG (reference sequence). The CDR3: CGGTGHTEAFF. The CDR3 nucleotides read TGTGGAGGGACAGGGCACACTGAAGCTTTCTTT.

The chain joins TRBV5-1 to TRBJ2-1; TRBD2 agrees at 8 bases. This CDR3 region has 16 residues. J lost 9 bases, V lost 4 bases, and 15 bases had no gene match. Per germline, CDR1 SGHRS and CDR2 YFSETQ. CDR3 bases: TGCGCCAGCAGCCAGGGCAGGACTAGCTTGCTCAGTGAGCAGTTCTTC. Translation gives CASSQGRTSLLSEQFF.

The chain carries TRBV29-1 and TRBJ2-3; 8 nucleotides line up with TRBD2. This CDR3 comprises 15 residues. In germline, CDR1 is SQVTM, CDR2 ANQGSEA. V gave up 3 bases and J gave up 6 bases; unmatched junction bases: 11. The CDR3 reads CSVEIGLAFYDTQYF. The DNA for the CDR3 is TGCAGCGTTGAGATTGGACTAGCATTTTACGATACGCAGTATTTT.

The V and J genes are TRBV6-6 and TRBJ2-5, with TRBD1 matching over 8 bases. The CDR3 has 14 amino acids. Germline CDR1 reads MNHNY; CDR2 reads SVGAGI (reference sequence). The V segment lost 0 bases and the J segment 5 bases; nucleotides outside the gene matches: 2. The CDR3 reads CASSYSNRGETQYF. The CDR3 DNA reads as TGTGCCAGCAGTTACTCGAACAGGGGGGAGACCCAGTACTTC.

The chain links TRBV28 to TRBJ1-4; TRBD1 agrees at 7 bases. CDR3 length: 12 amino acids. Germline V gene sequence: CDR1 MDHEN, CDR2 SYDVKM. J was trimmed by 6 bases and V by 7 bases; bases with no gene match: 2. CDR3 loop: CASTTGDEKLFF. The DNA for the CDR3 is TGTGCCAGCACTACAGGGGATGAAAAACTGTTTTTT.

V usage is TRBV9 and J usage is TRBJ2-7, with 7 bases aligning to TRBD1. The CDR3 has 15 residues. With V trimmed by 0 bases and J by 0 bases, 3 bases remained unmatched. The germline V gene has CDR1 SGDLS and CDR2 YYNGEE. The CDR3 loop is CASSVEGGSSYEQYF. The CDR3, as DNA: TGTGCCAGCAGCGTAGAAGGGGGCAGCTCCTACGAGCAGTACTTC.

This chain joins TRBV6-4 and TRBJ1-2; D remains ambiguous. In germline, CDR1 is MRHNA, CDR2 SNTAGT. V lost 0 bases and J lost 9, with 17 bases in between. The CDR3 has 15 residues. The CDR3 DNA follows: TGTGCCAGCAGTGACTCGGAGAGGACGCCTCAGCGCTACACCTTC. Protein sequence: CASSDSERTPQRYTF.

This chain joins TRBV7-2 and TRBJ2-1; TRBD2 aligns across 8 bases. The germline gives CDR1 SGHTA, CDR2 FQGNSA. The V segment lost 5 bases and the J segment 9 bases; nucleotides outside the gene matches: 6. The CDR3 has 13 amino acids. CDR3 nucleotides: TGTGCCAGCAGCAAGAACGGGGGGGGTGAGCAGTTCTTC. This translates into CASSKNGGGEQFF.

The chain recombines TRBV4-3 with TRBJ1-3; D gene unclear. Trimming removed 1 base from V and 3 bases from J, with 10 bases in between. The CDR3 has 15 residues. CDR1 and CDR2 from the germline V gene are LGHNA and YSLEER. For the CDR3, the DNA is TGCGCCAGCAGCCAAGCGGCGGGTCTTGGAAACACCATATATTTT. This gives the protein CASSQAAGLGNTIYF.

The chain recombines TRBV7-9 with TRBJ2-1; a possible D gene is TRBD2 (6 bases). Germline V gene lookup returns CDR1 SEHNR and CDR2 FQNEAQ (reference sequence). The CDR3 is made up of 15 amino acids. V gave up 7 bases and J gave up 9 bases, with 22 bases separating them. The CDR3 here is CASTQTGATAPEQFF. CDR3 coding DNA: TGTGCCAGCACCCAAACGGGAGCTACCGCACCTGAGCAGTTCTTC.

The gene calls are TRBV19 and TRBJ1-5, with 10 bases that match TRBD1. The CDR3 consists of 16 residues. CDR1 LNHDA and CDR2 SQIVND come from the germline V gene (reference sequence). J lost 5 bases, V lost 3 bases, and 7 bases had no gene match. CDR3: CASSMEGGTGDQPQHF. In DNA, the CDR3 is TGTGCCAGTAGTATGGAGGGGGGGACAGGGGATCAGCCCCAGCATTTT.

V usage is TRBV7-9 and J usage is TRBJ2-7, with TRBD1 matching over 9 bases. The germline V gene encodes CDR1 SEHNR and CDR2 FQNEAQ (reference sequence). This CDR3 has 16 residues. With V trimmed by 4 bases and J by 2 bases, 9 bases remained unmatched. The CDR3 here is CASSSAGTGIPYEQYF. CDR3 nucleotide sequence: TGTGCCAGCAGCTCAGCCGGGACAGGGATCCCCTACGAGCAGTACTTC.

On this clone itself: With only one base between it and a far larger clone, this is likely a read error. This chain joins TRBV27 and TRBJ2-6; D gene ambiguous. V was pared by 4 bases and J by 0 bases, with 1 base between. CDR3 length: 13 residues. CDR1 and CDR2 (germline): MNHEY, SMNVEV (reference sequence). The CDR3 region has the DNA TGTGCCAGCAGTTCCTCTGGGGCCAACGTCCTGACTTTC. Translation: CASSSSGANVLTF.

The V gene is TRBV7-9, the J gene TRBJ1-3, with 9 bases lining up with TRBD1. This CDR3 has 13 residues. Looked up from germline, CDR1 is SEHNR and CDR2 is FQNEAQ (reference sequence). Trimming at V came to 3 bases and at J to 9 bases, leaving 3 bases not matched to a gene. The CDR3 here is CASSLTGGGTIYF. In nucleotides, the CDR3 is TGTGCCAGCAGCTTGACAGGGGGAGGCACCATATATTTT.

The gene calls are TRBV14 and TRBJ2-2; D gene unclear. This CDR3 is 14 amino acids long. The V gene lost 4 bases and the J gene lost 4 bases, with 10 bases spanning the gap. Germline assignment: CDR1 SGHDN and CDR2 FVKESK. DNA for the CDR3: TGTGCCAGCAGCCTCCTGTCTATCACCGGGGAGCTGTTTTTT. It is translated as CASSLLSITGELFF.

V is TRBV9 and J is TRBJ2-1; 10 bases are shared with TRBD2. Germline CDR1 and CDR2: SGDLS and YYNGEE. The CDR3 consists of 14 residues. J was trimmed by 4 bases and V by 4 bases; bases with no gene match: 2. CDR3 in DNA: TGTGCCAGCAGCCAGACTAGCGGGTACAATGAGCAGTTCTTC. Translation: CASSQTSGYNEQFF.

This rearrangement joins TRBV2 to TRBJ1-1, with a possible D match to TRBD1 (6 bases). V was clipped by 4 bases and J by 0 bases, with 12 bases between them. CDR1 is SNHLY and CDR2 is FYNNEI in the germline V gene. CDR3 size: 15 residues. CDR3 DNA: TGTGCCAGCAGTGCGTCAGGGGTTATGAACACTGAAGCTTTCTTT. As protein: CASSASGVMNTEAFF. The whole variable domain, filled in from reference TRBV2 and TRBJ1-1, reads EPEVTQTPSHQVTQMGQEVILRCVPISNHLYFYWYRQILGQKVEFLVSFYNNEISEKSEIFDDQFSVERPDGSNFTLKIRSTKLEDSAMYFCASSASGVMNTEAFFGQGTRLTVV.

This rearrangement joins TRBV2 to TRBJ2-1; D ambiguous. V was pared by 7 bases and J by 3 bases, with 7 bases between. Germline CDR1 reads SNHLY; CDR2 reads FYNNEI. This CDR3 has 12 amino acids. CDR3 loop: CASTERYNEQFF. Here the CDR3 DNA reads TGTGCCAGCACTGAGCGCTACAATGAGCAGTTCTTC.

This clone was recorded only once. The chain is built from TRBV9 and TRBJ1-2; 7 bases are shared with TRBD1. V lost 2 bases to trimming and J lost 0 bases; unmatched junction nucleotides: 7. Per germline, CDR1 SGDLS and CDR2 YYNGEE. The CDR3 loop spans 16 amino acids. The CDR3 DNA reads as TGTGCCAGCAGCGTTCGGGACAGCCTAGCTAACTATGGCTACACCTTC. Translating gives CASSVRDSLANYGYTF.

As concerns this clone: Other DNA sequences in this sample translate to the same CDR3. The DNA for the CDR3 is TGTGCCAGCTCTCTGGGGCGCAGCAATCAGCCCCAGCATTTT. It encodes CASSLGRSNQPQHF. This chain links TRBV7-2 with TRBJ1-5, with a possible D match to TRBD1 (5 bases). V was trimmed by 8 bases and J by 1 base, leaving 12 bases between them. Germline V gives CDR1 SGHTA, CDR2 FQGNSA. This CDR3 region has 14 residues.

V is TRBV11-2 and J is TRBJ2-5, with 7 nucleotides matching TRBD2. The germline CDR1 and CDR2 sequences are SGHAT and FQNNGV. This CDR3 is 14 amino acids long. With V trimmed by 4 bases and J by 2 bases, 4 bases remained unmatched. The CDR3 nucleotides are TGTGCCAGCAGCTACAATAGCGGGCAAGAGACCCAGTACTTC. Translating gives CASSYNSGQETQYF. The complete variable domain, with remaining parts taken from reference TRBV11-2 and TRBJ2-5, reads EAGVAQSPRYKIIEKRQSVAFWCNPISGHATLYWYQQILGQGPKLLIQFQNNGVVDDSQLPKDRFSAERLKGVDSTLKIQPAKLEDSAVYLCASSYNSGQETQYFGPGTRLLVL.

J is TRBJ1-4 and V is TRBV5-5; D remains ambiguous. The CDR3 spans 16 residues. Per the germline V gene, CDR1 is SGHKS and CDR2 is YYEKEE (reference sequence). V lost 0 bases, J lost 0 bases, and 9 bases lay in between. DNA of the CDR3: TGTGCCAGCAGCTTGGCTGGACCTGCAACTAATGAAAAACTGTTTTTT. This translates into CASSLAGPATNEKLFF.

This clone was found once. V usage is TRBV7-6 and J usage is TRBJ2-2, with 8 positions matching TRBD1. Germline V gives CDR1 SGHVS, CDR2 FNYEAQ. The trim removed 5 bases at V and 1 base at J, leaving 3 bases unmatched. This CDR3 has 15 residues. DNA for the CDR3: TGTGCCAGCAGCCAAGGACAGGGGAACACCGGGGAGCTGTTTTTT. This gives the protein CASSQGQGNTGELFF.

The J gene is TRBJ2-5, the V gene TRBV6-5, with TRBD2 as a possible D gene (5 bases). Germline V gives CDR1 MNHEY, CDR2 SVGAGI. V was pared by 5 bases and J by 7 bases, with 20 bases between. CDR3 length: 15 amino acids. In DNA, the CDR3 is TGTGCCAGCAGTGCCACTGGGTGGAGGAGAGGGACCCAGTACTTC. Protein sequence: CASSATGWRRGTQYF.

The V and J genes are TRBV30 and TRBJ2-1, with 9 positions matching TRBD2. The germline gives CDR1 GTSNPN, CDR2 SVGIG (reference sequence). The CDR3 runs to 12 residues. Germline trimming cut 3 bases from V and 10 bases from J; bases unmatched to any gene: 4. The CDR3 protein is CAWSSGGTEQFF. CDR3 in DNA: TGTGCCTGGAGCAGCGGGGGGACCGAGCAGTTCTTC.

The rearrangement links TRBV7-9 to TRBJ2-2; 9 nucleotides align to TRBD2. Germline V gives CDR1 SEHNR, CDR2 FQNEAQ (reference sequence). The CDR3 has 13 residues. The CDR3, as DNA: TGTGCAAGCGGGGGGAGGCGGACCGGGGAGCTGTTTTTT. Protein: CASGGRRTGELFF. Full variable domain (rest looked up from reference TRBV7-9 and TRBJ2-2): DTGVSQNPRHKITKRGQNVTFRCDPISEHNRLYWYRQTLGQGPEFLTYFQNEAQLEKSRLLSDRFSAERPKGSFSTLEIQRTEQGDSAMYLCASGGRRTGELFFGEGSRLTVL.

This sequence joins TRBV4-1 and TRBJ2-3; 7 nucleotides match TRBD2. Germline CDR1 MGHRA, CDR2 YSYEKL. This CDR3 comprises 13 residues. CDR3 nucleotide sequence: TGCGCAGCGGGGAGAGCTAGCACAGATACGCAGTATTTT. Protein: CAAGRASTDTQYF.

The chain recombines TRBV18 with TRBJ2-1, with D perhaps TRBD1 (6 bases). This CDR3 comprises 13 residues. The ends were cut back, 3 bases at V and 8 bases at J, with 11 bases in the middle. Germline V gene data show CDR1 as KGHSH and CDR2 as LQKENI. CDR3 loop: CASSPRQDHEQFF. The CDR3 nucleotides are TGTGCCAGCTCACCGAGACAGGACCATGAGCAGTTCTTC.